The T cell receptor beta chain under discussion was sequenced for a study of shared clonotypes between healthy human individuals. Clones were sequenced by immunoSEQ multiplex PCR, and TCRdb holds only the in-frame ones, with some missing. The sample yields about 2.3 million clones, 92% seen once. Donors comprised only Caucasian adults living in Nashville, Tennessee. The ends were cut back, 8 bases at V and 4 bases at J, with 15 bases in the middle. The CDR3 is 14 residues long. The germline gives CDR1 SEHNR, CDR2 FQNEAQ (reference sequence). The chain couples TRBV7-9 to TRBJ1-3; unclear D gene. Sequenced material: naive CD4+ T cells from PBMCs. The sample's subset: CD45RA+ positively selected. The receptor was derived from a man younger than 35 in good health. Some clones in this sample may be carry-over from other donors' samples. CDR3 nucleotides: TGTGCCAGCGATAGGGCCGACACCGGAAACACCATATATTTT. Its translation: CASDRADTGNTIYF.